This TCR beta chain was documented in a study of shared clonotypes between healthy human individuals. TCRdb's table, derived via immunoSEQ multiplex PCR, lists solely in-frame clones and lacks some. Found here are some 1,900,000 clones, about 95% of them singletons; the top ten hold approximately 1.2%. CD8 cells regarded as naive lacked CD45RO, were positively chosen for CCR7, and omitted terminally differentiated effector memory CD45RA+ cells. The V gene lost 5 bases and the J gene lost 4 bases, with 17 bases spanning the gap. Germline CDR1 and CDR2: SEHNR and FQNEAQ (reference sequence). There are 15 residues in the CDR3.

The V call is TRBV7-9, the J call TRBJ1-2; TRBD1 might be the D (6 bases). The material sequenced was naive CD8+ T cells sorted from blood. The clonotype was recovered from a man aged 18 to 30 in good health. This CDR3 reads CASSGGGPSLYGYTF. The CDR3, as DNA: TGTGCCAGCAGCGGAGGGGGACCTTCCCTCTATGGCTACACCTTC.